What follows is one T cell receptor beta chain and its context. TCRdb's copy holds only in-frame clones and misses some; the assay was immunoSEQ multiplex PCR. The profile covers 25,000 to 30,000 clones, with about 89% appearing a single time and around 7.8% taken by the ten largest. This entry belongs to a study of PD-1 and CTLA-4 blockade in melanoma. This CDR3 has 14 amino acids. Germline CDR1 and CDR2: MNHEY and SMNVEV (reference sequence). Trimming left V 4 bases short and J 8 bases short, with 17 bases between. The sequence was collected from a human donor with melanoma. The V gene is TRBV27, the J gene TRBJ1-2, with D maybe TRBD1 (6 bases). The material sequenced was CD8+ T cells from peripheral blood, taken before anti-PD-1 treatment. CDR3: CASSSTPGAGGYTF. CDR3 DNA sequence: TGTGCCAGCAGTTCGACCCCAGGGGCGGGGGGCTACACCTTC.